Shown below are 28 T cell receptor beta chains from a single sample sequenced in a study of CD8 T cells in ankylosing spondylitis. MiXCR was run by TCRdb on the 5' RACE reads, yielding one entry per CDR3 protein. The sample holds about 200,000 distinct CDR3 sequences; roughly 25% are singletons and the top ten take under 7%. The material sequenced was blood, either unsorted or a sorted T cell fraction (not recorded which). These receptors all stem from a male donor with ankylosing spondylitis or in good health (not recorded which).

The rearrangement uses TRBV29-1 and TRBJ2-1; no clear D. The CDR3 is made up of 10 amino acids. V lost 3 bases and J 9 bases, leaving 6 bases between the germline ends. Germline V lookup: CDR1 SQVTM, CDR2 ANQGSEA. CDR3 protein: CSVDLGEQFF. The CDR3 nucleotides are TGCAGCGTTGATTTGGGTGAGCAGTTCTTC.

As regards this clonotype: Being one base from a much bigger clone, this may be a read error. The gene calls are TRBV7-9 and TRBJ2-3, with D unclear. The J call may be faulty, since TRBJ1-5 better matches the DNA end. CDR1 is SEHNR and CDR2 is FQNEAQ in the germline V gene (reference sequence). The CDR3 loop spans 15 amino acids. CDR3 in DNA: TGTGCCAGCAGCTTATATAAGCCGGGCGCAGATACGCAGCATTTT. This codes for CASSLYKPGADTQHF.

The V and J genes are TRBV4-2 and TRBJ2-3; a possible D gene is TRBD2 (6 bases). Germline V CDR1 and CDR2: LGHNA, YNFKEQ. The CDR3 runs to 15 residues. The V end was cut by 4 bases, the J end by 2 bases, with 13 bases between. CDR3 nucleotides: TGTGCCAGCAGCCTCGCGGGACGGAACACAGATACGCAGTATTTT. Encoded protein: CASSLAGRNTDTQYF.

This chain joins TRBV4-3 and TRBJ2-5; 8 bases are shared with TRBD2. The CDR3 has 15 amino acids. CDR1 and CDR2 from the germline V gene are LGHNA and YSLEER. V shed 5 bases, J shed 3 bases, and the junction held 8 bases outside the gene matches. CDR3 sequence: CASSVPAGVKETQYF. The CDR3 DNA reads as TGCGCCAGCAGCGTCCCAGCGGGAGTTAAAGAGACCCAGTACTTC.

The rearrangement links TRBV10-3 to TRBJ2-5; 8 bases are a match to TRBD2. The germline V gene has CDR1 ENHRY and CDR2 SYGVKD. V lost 6 bases and J lost 2; bases outside the gene matches: 5. The length of the CDR3 is 14 residues. CDR3 sequence reads: CAIRDGGAQETQYF. CDR3 bases: TGTGCCATCAGGGACGGGGGGGCTCAAGAGACCCAGTACTTC.

The rearrangement links TRBV5-4 to TRBJ2-1; weak D call: TRBD1 (5 bases). Germline V lookup: CDR1 SGHNT, CDR2 YYREEE (reference sequence). Trimming left V 0 bases short and J 13 bases short, with 14 bases between. The CDR3 runs 13 residues. The CDR3 nucleotides read TGTGCCAGCAGCTTGGGCAGGGCCGAACGACAGTTCTTC. It is translated as CASSLGRAERQFF.

This clonotype showed up many times. The V call is TRBV5-1, the J call TRBJ1-2; 10 bases are a match to TRBD1. Germline V lookup: CDR1 SGHRS, CDR2 YFSETQ. J gave up 6 bases and V 6 bases, and 14 bases lay outside the gene matches. This CDR3 contains 16 residues. CDR3 in DNA: TGCGCCAGCACTCCGGGCCGGGACAGGGGAATCAATGGCTACACCTTC. Encoded protein: CASTPGRDRGINGYTF.

This CDR3 is CASSYSGRGNTIYF. DNA of the CDR3: TGTGCCAGCAGTTACTCGGGGCGAGGAAACACCATATATTTT. V and J are TRBV6-5 and TRBJ1-3; D may be TRBD1 (5 bases). The V end was cut by 0 bases, the J end by 4 bases, with 7 bases between. The CDR3 is 14 amino acids. Looked up from germline, CDR1 is MNHEY and CDR2 is SVGAGI.

This clonotype has at least ten counts. This chain joins TRBV6-1 and TRBJ1-3; D unresolved. In germline, CDR1 is MNHNS, CDR2 SASEGT. Trimming shortened V by 5 bases and J by 0 bases, and 17 bases separated the two germline ends. This CDR3 region has 17 residues. CDR3 in amino acids: CASSNKRAAFSGNTIYF. CDR3 sequence (DNA): TGTGCCAGCAGTAATAAGCGGGCCGCTTTCTCTGGAAACACCATATATTTT.

There are many counts of this clonotype. The V and J genes are TRBV12-3 or TRBV12-4 and TRBJ2-7, with no clear D. The CDR3 consists of 14 residues. V was trimmed by 4 bases and J by 6 bases, leaving 16 bases between them. The CDR3 bases are TGTGCCAGCAGTTCCTCAGCCAGGACCCGCGAGCAGTACTTC. Amino acids: CASSSSARTREQYF.

This clonotype was detected only a few times. The chain carries TRBV7-2 and TRBJ1-2; 9 bases are a match to TRBD1. CDR3 size: 13 residues. V was clipped by 6 bases and J by 4 bases; unmatched bases: 3. Germline loops: CDR1 SGHTA, CDR2 FQGNSA. The CDR3 DNA follows: TGTGCCAGCAGAGGACAGGGGATCTATGGCTACACCTTC. This encodes CASRGQGIYGYTF.

This clonotype was counted many times. Its ends do not fully match the called genes, so a read error is possible. The chain is built from TRBV20-1 and TRBJ2-3; the D gene is possibly TRBD1 (6 bases). CDR3 size: 13 residues. CDR1 is DFQATT, CDR2 SNEGSKA, per germline (reference sequence). The CDR3 sequence is CSARGQSTDTQYF. CDR3 sequence (DNA): TGCAGTGCGAGAGGACAGTCCACAGATACGCAGTATTTT.

This clonotype appeared many times. The V and J genes are TRBV27 and TRBJ1-6; a possible D gene is TRBD1 (6 bases). CDR1 MNHEY and CDR2 SMNVEV come from the germline V gene (reference sequence). V gave up 3 bases and J gave up 9 bases, with 12 bases separating them. The length of the CDR3 is 14 residues. CDR3 in DNA: TGTGCCAGCAGTTTCGCGGGGGCGCTTTCACCCCTCCACTTT. Translating it yields CASSFAGALSPLHF.

The CDR3 nucleotides are TGTGCCAGCAGGAACTACGAGCAGTACTTC. This sequence encodes CASRNYEQYF. The chain recombines TRBV6-5 with TRBJ2-7; D unclear. V lost 6 bases and J 3 bases, leaving 3 bases between the germline ends. Germline V gene lookup returns CDR1 MNHEY and CDR2 SVGAGI. The CDR3 contains 10 residues.

This clonotype was seen more than once but under ten times. The rearrangement joins TRBV20-1 to TRBJ2-1; D might be TRBD2 (5 bases). Germline lookup yields CDR1 DFQATT and CDR2 SNEGSKA (reference sequence). The CDR3 loop spans 16 amino acids. V lost 3 bases to trimming and J lost 0 bases, with 15 bases between them. CDR3 in amino acids: CSASGSLGSSYNEQFF. CDR3 sequence (DNA): TGCAGTGCTAGTGGCTCGTTGGGGAGCTCCTACAATGAGCAGTTCTTC.

There are many counts of this clonotype. This chain uses TRBV9 with TRBJ2-1; tentatively, D is TRBD2 (5 bases). Looked up from germline, CDR1 is SGDLS and CDR2 is YYNGEE. The CDR3 is 13 residues long. V was cut by 4 bases and J by 9 bases, with 14 bases left in between. The CDR3 DNA follows: TGTGCCAGCAGCACGCGATATGGGAGTGAGCAGTTCTTC. This sequence encodes CASSTRYGSEQFF.

This clonotype was detected a few times. The rearrangement uses TRBV9 and TRBJ2-1; TRBD2 is a possible D gene (6 bases). Germline V gives CDR1 SGDLS, CDR2 YYNGEE. The length of the CDR3 is 14 residues. V lost 0 bases and J 5 bases, leaving 9 bases between the germline ends. CDR3 loop: CASSVGGGNNEQFF. The CDR3 region has the DNA TGTGCCAGCAGCGTAGGAGGAGGGAACAATGAGCAGTTCTTC.

This clonotype was seen repeatedly, ten times or more. This chain uses TRBV2 with TRBJ2-3; 10 bases map to TRBD2. CDR3 size: 15 residues. The germline V gene has CDR1 SNHLY and CDR2 FYNNEI. V was clipped by 6 bases and J by 2 bases; unmatched bases: 5. The CDR3 here is CASSSGLANTDTQYF. In nucleotides, the CDR3 is TGTGCCAGCAGCTCGGGACTAGCGAACACAGATACGCAGTATTTT.

This clonotype was recorded many times. The V gene is TRBV28, the J gene TRBJ2-1; D possibly corresponds to TRBD1 (7 bases). Germline-derived CDR1 and CDR2 are MDHEN and SYDVKM. V lost 3 bases and J lost 8, with 14 bases in between. This CDR3 is 14 amino acids long. The CDR3 sequence is CASSFQGGMDEQFF. CDR3 bases: TGTGCCAGCAGTTTTCAGGGGGGAATGGATGAGCAGTTCTTC.

The gene calls are TRBV5-1 and TRBJ1-1; 7 bases are shared with TRBD1. Germline values: CDR1 SGHRS, CDR2 YFSETQ. CDR3 size: 16 residues. Trimming at V came to 5 bases and at J to 6 bases, leaving 16 bases not matched to a gene. The CDR3 reads CASRRGQAKSYSEAFF. The CDR3, as DNA: TGCGCCAGCAGACGTGGACAGGCAAAGTCGTATTCTGAAGCTTTCTTT.

This clonotype was seen repeatedly, ten times or more. This rearrangement joins TRBV6-5 to TRBJ1-2; unclear D gene. CDR3 length: 16 residues. Germline lookup yields CDR1 MNHEY and CDR2 SVGAGI. V was clipped by 0 bases and J by 0 bases, with 11 bases between them. This chain's CDR3 is CASSYSSGPANYGYTF. In DNA, the CDR3 is TGTGCCAGCAGTTACTCGAGCGGGCCAGCTAACTATGGCTACACCTTC.

This clonotype was seen at least ten times. The J gene is TRBJ2-3, the V gene TRBV7-2, with TRBD2 matching over 7 bases. Trimming at V came to 1 base and at J to 4 bases, leaving 8 bases not matched to a gene. Germline lookup yields CDR1 SGHTA and CDR2 FQGNSA. The CDR3 consists of 16 residues. Here the CDR3 DNA reads TGTGCCAGCAGCTTAGGGCCGGGACTAAGGGCAGATACGCAGTATTTT. Amino acids: CASSLGPGLRADTQYF.

This chain uses TRBV5-1 with TRBJ2-3; tentatively, D is TRBD1 (5 bases). From germline, CDR1 is SGHRS and CDR2 YFSETQ. There are 16 residues in the CDR3. V lost 4 bases and J 3 bases, leaving 18 bases between the germline ends. CDR3 DNA sequence: TGCGCCAGCAGCCCTATGCAGGGATCGAGAACAGATACGCAGTATTTT. The encoded protein is CASSPMQGSRTDTQYF.

This clonotype came up a few times. The chain carries TRBV5-1 and TRBJ1-5; maybe TRBD1 (5 bases). There are 16 residues in the CDR3. V lost 4 bases to trimming and J lost 3 bases, with 17 bases between them. CDR1 is SGHRS, CDR2 YFSETQ, per germline. CDR3 region: CASSPQPDISNQPQHF. The CDR3 bases are TGCGCCAGCAGCCCACAACCGGACATCTCCAATCAGCCCCAGCATTTT. The full variable domain, completed using reference TRBV5-1 and TRBJ1-5, is KAGVTQTPRYLIKTRGQQVTLSCSPISGHRSVSWYQQTPGQGLQFLFEYFSETQRNKGNFPGRFSGRQFSNSRSEMNVSTLELGDSALYLCASSPQPDISNQPQHFGDGTRLSIL.

This clonotype was seen only once. This chain joins TRBV20-1 and TRBJ2-1; TRBD2 matches at 9 bases. The ends lost 7 bases at V and 3 bases at J; junction bases unmatched: 4. Germline CDR1 and CDR2: DFQATT and SNEGSKA (reference sequence). CDR3 length: 13 amino acids. This CDR3 is CSVRTSVYNEQFF. The CDR3 DNA reads as TGCAGTGTTCGGACTAGCGTCTACAATGAGCAGTTCTTC.

This chain links TRBV29-1 with TRBJ2-3, with D tentatively TRBD2 (5 bases). Germline loops: CDR1 SQVTM, CDR2 ANQGSEA. This CDR3 is 11 amino acids long. Trimming took 7 bases from V and 4 from J, leaving 9 bases between them. For the CDR3, the DNA is TGCAGCGCAATACTAGCAGATACGCAGTATTTT. Translated: CSAILADTQYF.

CDR3 loop: CSAETRSSGRSAGELFF. The CDR3 nucleotides are TGCAGTGCTGAAACAAGGAGTAGCGGGAGATCGGCCGGGGAGCTGTTTTTT. The chain carries TRBV20-1 and TRBJ2-2, with 9 bases that match TRBD2. This CDR3 is built from 17 residues. The V segment lost 5 bases and the J segment 6 bases; nucleotides outside the gene matches: 16. Germline CDR1 is DFQATT and CDR2 is SNEGSKA (reference sequence).

At least ten counts were recorded for this clonotype. The rearrangement links TRBV20-1 to TRBJ1-2; maybe TRBD1 (6 bases). Germline V CDR1 and CDR2: DFQATT, SNEGSKA (reference sequence). The CDR3 is made up of 13 amino acids. V shed 3 bases and J shed 3 bases, with 11 bases lying between them. This CDR3 is CSARAQGDYGYTF. CDR3 DNA: TGCAGTGCTAGGGCACAGGGAGACTATGGCTACACCTTC.